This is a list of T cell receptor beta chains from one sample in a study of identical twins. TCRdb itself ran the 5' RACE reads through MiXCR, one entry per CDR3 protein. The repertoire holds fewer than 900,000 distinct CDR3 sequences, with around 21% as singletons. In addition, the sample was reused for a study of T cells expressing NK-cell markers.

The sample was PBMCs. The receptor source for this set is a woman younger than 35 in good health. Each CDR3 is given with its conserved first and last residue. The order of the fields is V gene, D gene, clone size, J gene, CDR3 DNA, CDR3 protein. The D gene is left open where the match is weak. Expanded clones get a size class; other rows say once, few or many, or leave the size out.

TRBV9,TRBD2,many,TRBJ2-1,TGTGCCAGCAGCGTAGGAACTAGCGGGTACAATGAGCAGTTCTTC,CASSVGTSGYNEQFF
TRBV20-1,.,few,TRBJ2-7,TGCAGTGCCCAAGACGGTTCCTACGAGCAGTACTTC,CSAQDGSYEQYF
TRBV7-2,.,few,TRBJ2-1,TGTGCCAGCAGCCCTCCGTCCGCAAAGAGCTCCTACAATGAGCAGTTCTTC,CASSPPSAKSSYNEQFF
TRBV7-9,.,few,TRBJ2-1,TGTGCCAGCAGCTTAGGCGACGGTTCCTACAATGAGCAGTTCTTC,CASSLGDGSYNEQFF
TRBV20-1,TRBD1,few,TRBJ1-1,TGCAGTGCTAGGATACAGGGGACGAACACTGAAGCTTTCTTT,CSARIQGTNTEAFF
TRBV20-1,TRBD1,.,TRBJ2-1,TGCAGTGCTAGTTCAGGGGGCCCAAACAATGAGCAGTTCTTC,CSASSGGPNNEQFF
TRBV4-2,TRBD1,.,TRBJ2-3,TGTGCCAGCAGCCAAGAGGACAGGGGGCTTGATACGCAGTATTTT,CASSQEDRGLDTQYF
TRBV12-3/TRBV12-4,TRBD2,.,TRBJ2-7,TGTGCCAGCAGTTTTCGGGAGGTTGCCTACGAGCAGTACTTC,CASSFREVAYEQYF
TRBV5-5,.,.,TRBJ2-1,TGTGCCACCCGACCGGCCCCGAGCTCCTACAATGAGCAGTTCTTC,CATRPAPSSYNEQFF
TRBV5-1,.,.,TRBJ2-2,TGCGCCAGCAGCCTCCAGGGGCCGGATCTCGGGGAGCTGTTTTTT,CASSLQGPDLGELFF
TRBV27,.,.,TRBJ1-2,TGTGCCAGCAGTTTAACGGGCCTAACGACGGGCTACACCTTC,CASSLTGLTTGYTF
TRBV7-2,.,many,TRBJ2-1,TGTGCCAGCAGCTTACAACTAGGCTACAATGAGCAGTTCTTC,CASSLQLGYNEQFF
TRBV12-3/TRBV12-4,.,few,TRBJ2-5,TGTGCCAGCAGTAACAGCCACCAAGAGACCCAGTACTTC,CASSNSHQETQYF
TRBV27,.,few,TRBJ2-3,TGTGCCAGCAGTTTATCGAACCACTTGGATACGCAGTATTTT,CASSLSNHLDTQYF
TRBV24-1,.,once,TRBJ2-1,TGTGCCACCAGTGATGGACCCCGCGGCAATGAGCAGTTCTTC,CATSDGPRGNEQFF
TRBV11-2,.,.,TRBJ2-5,TGTGCCAGCAGCTTAAGTCCGCCCCGTTCGAGGGGGGGGGAGACCCAGTACTTC,CASSLSPPRSRGGETQYF
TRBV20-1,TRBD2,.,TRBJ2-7,TGCAGTGCTAGATACGGCGCGGGGGGATCCTACGAGCAGTACTTC,CSARYGAGGSYEQYF
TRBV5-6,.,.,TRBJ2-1,TGTGCCAGCAGCTTTTATCGGGGGGCCGGCTCCTACAATGAGCAGTTCTTC,CASSFYRGAGSYNEQFF
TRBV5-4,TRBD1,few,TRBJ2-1,TGTGCCAGCAGCCAAACCGGGGACAGCTACAATGAGCAGTTCTTC,CASSQTGDSYNEQFF
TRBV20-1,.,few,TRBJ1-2,TGCAGTGCTAGGATAGGGTTCGACTACACCTTC,CSARIGFDYTF